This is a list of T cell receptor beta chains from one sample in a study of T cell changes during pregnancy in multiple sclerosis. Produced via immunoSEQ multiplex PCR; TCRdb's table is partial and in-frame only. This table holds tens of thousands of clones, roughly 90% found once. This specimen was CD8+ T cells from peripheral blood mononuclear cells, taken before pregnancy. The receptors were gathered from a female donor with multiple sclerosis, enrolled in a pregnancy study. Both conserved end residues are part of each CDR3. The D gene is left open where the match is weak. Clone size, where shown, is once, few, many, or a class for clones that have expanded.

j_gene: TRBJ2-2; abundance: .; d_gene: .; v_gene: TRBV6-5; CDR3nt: TGTGCCAGCAGTTACCAACAGCCGAACACCGGGGAGCTGTTTTTT; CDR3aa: CASSYQQPNTGELFF
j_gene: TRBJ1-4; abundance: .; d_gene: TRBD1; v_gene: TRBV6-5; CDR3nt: TGTGCCAGCAGTTGGACAGGGGGCGTAGAAGAAAAACTGTTTTTT; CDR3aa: CASSWTGGVEEKLFF
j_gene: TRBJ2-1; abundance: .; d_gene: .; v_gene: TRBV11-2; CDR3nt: TGTGCCAGCAGCCAAGTTGGGGAACAGGTATACAATGAGCAGTTCTTC; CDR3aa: CASSQVGEQVYNEQFF
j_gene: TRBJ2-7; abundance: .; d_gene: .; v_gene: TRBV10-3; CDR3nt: TGTGCCATCAGCCTGACAGGCCCTAACGAGCAGTACTTC; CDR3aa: CAISLTGPNEQYF
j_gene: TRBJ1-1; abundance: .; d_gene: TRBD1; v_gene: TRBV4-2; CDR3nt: TGTGCCAGCAGACTCCACCGACAGGGAGACACTGAAGCTTTCTTT; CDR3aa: CASRLHRQGDTEAFF
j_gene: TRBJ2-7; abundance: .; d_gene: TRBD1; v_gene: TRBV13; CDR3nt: TGTGCCAGCAGCTTAGGTAGGAGACAGGGCTCCTACGAGCAGTACTTC; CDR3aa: CASSLGRRQGSYEQYF
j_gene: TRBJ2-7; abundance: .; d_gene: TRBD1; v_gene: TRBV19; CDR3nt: TGTGCCAGTAGTATAGGGGGGACAGCCTACGAGCAGTACTTC; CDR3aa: CASSIGGTAYEQYF
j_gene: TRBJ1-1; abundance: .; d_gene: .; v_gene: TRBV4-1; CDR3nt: TGCGCCAGCAGATTGGACACACCGAACACTGAAGCTTTCTTT; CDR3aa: CASRLDTPNTEAFF
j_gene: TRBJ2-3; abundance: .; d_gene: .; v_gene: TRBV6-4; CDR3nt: TGTGCCAGCAGTGACTCCAGGGGTCACGATACGCAGTATTTT; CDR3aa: CASSDSRGHDTQYF
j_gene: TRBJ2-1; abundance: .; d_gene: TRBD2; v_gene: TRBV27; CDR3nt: TGTGCCAGCAGTTTATCAACGGGGGGGCCCCATGAGCAGTTCTTC; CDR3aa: CASSLSTGGPHEQFF
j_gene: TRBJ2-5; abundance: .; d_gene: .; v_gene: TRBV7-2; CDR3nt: TGTGCCAGCAGCACTGCTGGGGGGGCGGGGCAAGAGACCCAGTACTTC; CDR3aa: CASSTAGGAGQETQYF
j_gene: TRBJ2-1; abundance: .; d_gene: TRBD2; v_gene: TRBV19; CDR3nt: TGTGCCAGTAGTGTCGGGGGGGCTTACAATGAGCAGTTCTTC; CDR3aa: CASSVGGAYNEQFF
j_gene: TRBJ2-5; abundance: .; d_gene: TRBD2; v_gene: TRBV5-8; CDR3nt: TGTGCCAGCAGCTTGGCCAGGGAGGGGCTAGCGGGCATCGAGACCCAGTACTTC; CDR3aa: CASSLAREGLAGIETQYF
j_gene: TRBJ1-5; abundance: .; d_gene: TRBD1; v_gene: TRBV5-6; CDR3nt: TGTGCCAGCAAAAGGACAGGGGGCAATCAGCCCCAGCATTTT; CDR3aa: CASKRTGGNQPQHF
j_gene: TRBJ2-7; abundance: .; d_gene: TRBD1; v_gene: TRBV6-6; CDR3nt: TGTGCCAGCAGTTACTCTGGGACAGGGACCGACGAGCAGTACTTC; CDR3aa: CASSYSGTGTDEQYF
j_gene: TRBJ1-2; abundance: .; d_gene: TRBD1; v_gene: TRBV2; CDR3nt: TGTGCCACCCTCAGGGAAGGGGGCAACTCTAACTATGGCTACACCTTC; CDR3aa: CATLREGGNSNYGYTF
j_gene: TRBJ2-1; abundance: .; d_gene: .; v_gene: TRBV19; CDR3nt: TGTGCCAGTAGTGTTGAGGGTAGCTACAATGAGCAGTTCTTC; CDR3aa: CASSVEGSYNEQFF
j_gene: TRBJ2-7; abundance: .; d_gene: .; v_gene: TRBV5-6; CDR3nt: TGTGCCAGCAGCACACATCCAGAATCCTACGAGCAGTACTTC; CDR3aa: CASSTHPESYEQYF
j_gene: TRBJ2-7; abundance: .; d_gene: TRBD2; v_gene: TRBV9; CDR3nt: TGTGCCAGCAGCGCCTCTAGCGGGGGGGCTTACGAGCAGTACTTC; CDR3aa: CASSASSGGAYEQYF
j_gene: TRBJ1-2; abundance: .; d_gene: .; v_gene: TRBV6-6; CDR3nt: TGTGCCAGTCTGCCGGCAGGGGCCTATGGCTACACCTTC; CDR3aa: CASLPAGAYGYTF
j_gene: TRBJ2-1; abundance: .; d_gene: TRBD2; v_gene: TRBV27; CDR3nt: TGTGCCAGCAGTTTAGTACCCCTAAGCGGGGCTTCCTACAATGAGCAGTTCTTC; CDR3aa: CASSLVPLSGASYNEQFF
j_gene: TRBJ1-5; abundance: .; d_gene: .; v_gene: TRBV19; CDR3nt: TGTGCCAGTAGTATCGACGGAGGGTTCAATCAGCCCCAGCATTTT; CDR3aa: CASSIDGGFNQPQHF
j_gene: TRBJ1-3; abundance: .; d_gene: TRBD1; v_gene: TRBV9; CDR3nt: TGTGCCAGCAGCTTAAACCGGGACAGCTTCCCCTCTGGAAACACCATATATTTT; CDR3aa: CASSLNRDSFPSGNTIYF
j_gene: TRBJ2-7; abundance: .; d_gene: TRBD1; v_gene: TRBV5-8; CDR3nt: TGTGCCAGCAAGGGGACAGGCAAACTCTACGAGCAGTACTTC; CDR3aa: CASKGTGKLYEQYF
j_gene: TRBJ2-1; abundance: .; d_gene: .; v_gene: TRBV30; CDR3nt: TGTGCCTCGGCGGGGGCTAGCTCCTACAATGAGCAGTTCTTC; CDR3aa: CASAGASSYNEQFF
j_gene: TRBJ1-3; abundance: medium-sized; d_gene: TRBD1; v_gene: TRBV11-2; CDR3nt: TGTGCCAGCAGGGACAGGGCGAACTCTGGAAACACCATATATTTT; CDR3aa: CASRDRANSGNTIYF
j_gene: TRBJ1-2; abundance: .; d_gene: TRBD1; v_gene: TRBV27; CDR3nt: TGTGCCAGCCGGCAGGGGGTCTATGGCTACACCTTC; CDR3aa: CASRQGVYGYTF
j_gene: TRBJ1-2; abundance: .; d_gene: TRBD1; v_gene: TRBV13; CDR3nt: TGTGCCAGCAGCTCCGACAGGGGGCTGGATGGCTACACCTTC; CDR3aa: CASSSDRGLDGYTF
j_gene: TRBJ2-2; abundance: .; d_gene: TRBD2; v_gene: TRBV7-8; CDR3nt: TGTGCCAGCAGCTCGGGACTAGCCGCCGGGGAGCTGTTTTTT; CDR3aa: CASSSGLAAGELFF
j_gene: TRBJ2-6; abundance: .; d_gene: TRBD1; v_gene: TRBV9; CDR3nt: TGTGCCAGCACCTCAGGGGGTGGATTCTCTGGGGCCAACGTCCTGACTTTC; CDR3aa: CASTSGGGFSGANVLTF
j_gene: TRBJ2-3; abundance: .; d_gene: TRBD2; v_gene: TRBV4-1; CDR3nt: TGCGCCAGCAGCCATGGACTAGCGGGGACCACAGATACGCAGTATTTT; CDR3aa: CASSHGLAGTTDTQYF
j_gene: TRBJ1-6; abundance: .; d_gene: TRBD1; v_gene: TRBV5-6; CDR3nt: TGTGCCAGCAGCTTGGGGGACAGGTTCTCCTATAATTCACCCCTCCACTTT; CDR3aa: CASSLGDRFSYNSPLHF
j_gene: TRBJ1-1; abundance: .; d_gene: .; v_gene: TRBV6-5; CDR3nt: TGTGCCAGCAGCCTTAGCCAGTGGAACACTGAAGCTTTCTTT; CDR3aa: CASSLSQWNTEAFF
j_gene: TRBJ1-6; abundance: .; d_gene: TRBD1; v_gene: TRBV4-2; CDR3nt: TGTGCCAGCAGCCAAGAGACAGGGTTTTATAATTCACCCCTCCACTTT; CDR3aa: CASSQETGFYNSPLHF
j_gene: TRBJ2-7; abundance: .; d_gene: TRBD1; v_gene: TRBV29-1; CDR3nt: TGCAGCGCCCGACAGGGTCACGAGCAGTACTTC; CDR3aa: CSARQGHEQYF